Here is one TCR beta chain with its context. RNA, at about 0.45 to 1 ug, was reverse transcribed with random hexamers. Via MiXCR, TCRdb re-called the immunoSEQ multiplex PCR reads, giving one row per CDR3 protein. The sample carries about 400,000 distinct CDR3 sequences, around 85% recorded once. The sample is drawn from a study of CD8 T cells in Susac syndrome. The source material was CD8+ T cells from PBMCs. The sequence was collected from a human donor with multiple sclerosis.

The CDR3 here is CASTRAPESGELFF. The CDR3 DNA reads TGTGCCAGCACCCGGGCCCCCGAGTCCGGGGAGCTGTTTTTT. The rearrangement uses TRBV2 and TRBJ2-2; no clear D gene. The CDR3 is 14 amino acids. V gave up 7 bases and J gave up 6 bases, with 15 bases separating them. Germline CDR1 reads SNHLY; CDR2 reads FYNNEI.